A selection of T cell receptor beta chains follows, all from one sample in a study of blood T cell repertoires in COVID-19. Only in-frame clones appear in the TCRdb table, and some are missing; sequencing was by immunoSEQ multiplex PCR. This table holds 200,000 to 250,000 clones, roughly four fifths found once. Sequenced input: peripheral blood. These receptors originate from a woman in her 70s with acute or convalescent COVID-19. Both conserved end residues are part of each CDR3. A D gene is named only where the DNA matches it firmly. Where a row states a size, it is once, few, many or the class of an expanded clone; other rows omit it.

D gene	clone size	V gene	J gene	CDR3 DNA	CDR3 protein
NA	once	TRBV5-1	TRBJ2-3	TGCGCCAGCAGCTTGGGACAGGCGGGAGATACGCAGTATTTT	CASSLGQAGDTQYF
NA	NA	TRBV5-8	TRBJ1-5	TGTGCCAGCAGCTTGGCCGCTAGAGGAGATAGCAATCAGCCCCAGCATTTT	CASSLAARGDSNQPQHF
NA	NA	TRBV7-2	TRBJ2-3	TGTGCCAGCAGCTTAGGTAGAGGGTCTACGGATACGCAGTATTTT	CASSLGRGSTDTQYF
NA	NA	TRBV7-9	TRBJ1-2	TGTGCCAGCAGCCGAATAACAGGGACCCTCGATGGCTACACCTTC	CASSRITGTLDGYTF
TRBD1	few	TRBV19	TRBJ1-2	TGTGCCACCTGGGGACAGGGGGTCTACACCTTC	CATWGQGVYTF
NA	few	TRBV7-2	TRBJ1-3	TGTGCCAGCAGCTTACGACAGATACGAAACACCATATATTTT	CASSLRQIRNTIYF
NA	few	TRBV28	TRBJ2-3	TGTGCCAGCAGTACTAATCCCGGGACGCAGTATTTT	CASSTNPGTQYF
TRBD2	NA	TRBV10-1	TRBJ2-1	TGCGCCAGCAGCGTTAGACTAGCGGGCCTCAATGAGCAGTTCTTC	CASSVRLAGLNEQFF
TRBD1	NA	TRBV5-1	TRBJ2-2	TGCGCCAGCAGCTTAACAGGGGCGAACACCGGGGAGCTGTTTTTT	CASSLTGANTGELFF
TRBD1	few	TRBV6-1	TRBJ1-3	TGTGCCAGCAGTGGAGGGACAGGGGGCTCTGGAAACACCATATATTTT	CASSGGTGGSGNTIYF
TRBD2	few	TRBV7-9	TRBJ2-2	TGTGCCCACCCGGGGCGGGGGGGCCCGAACACCGGGGAGCTGTTTTTT	CAHPGRGGPNTGELFF
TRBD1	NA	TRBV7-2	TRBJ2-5	TGTGCCAGCAGCTTTACCGGGACAGTGGCGGAGACCCAGTACTTC	CASSFTGTVAETQYF
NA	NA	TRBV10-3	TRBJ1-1	TGTGCCATCAGTACAGGGTTCGGGGCTGAAGCTTTCTTT	CAISTGFGAEAFF
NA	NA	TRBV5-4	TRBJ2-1	TGTGCCAGCAGCTTGATGGGGGGCAATGAGCAGTTCTTC	CASSLMGGNEQFF
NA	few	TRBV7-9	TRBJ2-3	TGTGCCAGCAGCCCCCCGCCCCGGCAGGGGCTACATACGCAGTATTTT	CASSPPPRQGLHTQYF
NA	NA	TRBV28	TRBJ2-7	TGTGCCAGCAGTTTAGACAAGTTCTACGAGCAGTACTTC	CASSLDKFYEQYF
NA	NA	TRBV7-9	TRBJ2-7	TGTGCCAGCAGCCGGGGGGCAAGCTCCTACGAGCAGTACTTC	CASSRGASSYEQYF
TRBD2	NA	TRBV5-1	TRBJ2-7	TGCGCCAGCAGCTTGGAACTAGCGGTCGAGCAGTACTTC	CASSLELAVEQYF
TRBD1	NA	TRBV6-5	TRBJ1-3	TGTGCCAGCACCTACGGGACAGGGGGCTACACCATATATTTT	CASTYGTGGYTIYF
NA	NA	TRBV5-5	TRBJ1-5	TGTGCCAGCAGTCCGACAGATTATAGCAATCAGCCCCAGCATTTT	CASSPTDYSNQPQHF
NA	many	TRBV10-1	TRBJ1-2	TGCGCCAGCAGTTCGGACAAGAACTATGGCTACACCTTC	CASSSDKNYGYTF
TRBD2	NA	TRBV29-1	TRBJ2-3	TGCAGCGTCTGGTTGGGGACTAGCGGGGGATGGGGCACAGATACGCAGTATTTT	CSVWLGTSGGWGTDTQYF
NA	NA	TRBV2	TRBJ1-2	TGTGCCAGCAGTGAAGCGCTTCAGGGTGGTGGCTACACCTTC	CASSEALQGGGYTF
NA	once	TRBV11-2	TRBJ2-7	TGTGCCAGCAGCTTGGTCCTACAGGGTAGTACCTACGAGCAGTACTTC	CASSLVLQGSTYEQYF
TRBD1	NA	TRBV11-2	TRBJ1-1	TGTGCCAGCAGCTTCAGGGGGAGCACTGAAGCTTTCTTT	CASSFRGSTEAFF
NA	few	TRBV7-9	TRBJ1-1	TGTGCCAGCGGATTACAGAACCTCCTGAACACTGAAGCTTTCTTT	CASGLQNLLNTEAFF
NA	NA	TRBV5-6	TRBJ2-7	TGTGCCAGCAGCTTGGGGCAGGGCGGCTACGAGCAGTACTTC	CASSLGQGGYEQYF
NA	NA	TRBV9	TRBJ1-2	TGTGCCAGCAGCGTAGACGAGGGAATTGGCTACACCTTC	CASSVDEGIGYTF
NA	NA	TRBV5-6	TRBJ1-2	TGTGCCAGCAGCTTGTTACGCCCCGGGGGCTACACCTTC	CASSLLRPGGYTF
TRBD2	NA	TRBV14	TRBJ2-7	TGTGCCAGCAGTATAAGCGGGGGAAGCTCCTACGAGCAGTACTTC	CASSISGGSSYEQYF
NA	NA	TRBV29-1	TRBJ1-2	TGCAGCGTTGCGTCTGGGCAAGGCTATGGCTACACCTTC	CSVASGQGYGYTF
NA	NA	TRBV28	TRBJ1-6	TGTGCCAGCACTTCAGCGATGCTCAATAATTCACCCCTCCACTTT	CASTSAMLNNSPLHF
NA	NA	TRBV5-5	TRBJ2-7	TGTGCCAGCAGGAGGGCGGATGGATTCGACGAGCAGTACTTC	CASRRADGFDEQYF
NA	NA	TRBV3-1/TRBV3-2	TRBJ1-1	TGTGCCAGCAGCCCACAGGGTGTGGGGGCTTTCTTT	CASSPQGVGAFF
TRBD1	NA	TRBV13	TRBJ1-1	TGTGCCAGCAGCCCGGGACAGGGTGTAGGGAACACTGAAGCTTTCTTT	CASSPGQGVGNTEAFF
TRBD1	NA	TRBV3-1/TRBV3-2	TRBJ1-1	TGTGCCAGCAGCCAATGGGGACAGAAGAACACTGAAGCTTTCTTT	CASSQWGQKNTEAFF
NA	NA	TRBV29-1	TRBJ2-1	TGCAGCGTTGGATACAGGTTGGTCCGCAATGAGCAGTTCTTC	CSVGYRLVRNEQFF
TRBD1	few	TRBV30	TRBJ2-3	TGTGCCTGGAAGGTTGGGGTGACAGGGGGACTGGATACGCAGTATTTT	CAWKVGVTGGLDTQYF
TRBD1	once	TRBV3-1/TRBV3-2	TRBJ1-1	TGTGCCAGCAGCCGAGGACAGGTACTCATGAACACTGAAGCTTTCTTT	CASSRGQVLMNTEAFF
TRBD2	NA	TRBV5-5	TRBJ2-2	TGTGCCAGCAGCTTGGCCGGGGGGACGAACACCGGGGAGCTGTTTTTT	CASSLAGGTNTGELFF
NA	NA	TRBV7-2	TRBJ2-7	TGTGCCAGCAGCTTAGCCGGACTGTCTTACGAGCAGTACTTC	CASSLAGLSYEQYF